This TCR beta chain was identified in a study of cytomegalovirus exposure and HLA in healthy donors. This CDR3 is built from 13 residues. In germline, CDR1 is GTSNPN, CDR2 SVGIG (reference sequence). V dropped 4 bases and J dropped 12; count of bases not matched to a gene: 14. This clone occurred a few times. Its antigen is not known. Study-wide findings and caveats: Most of the TCR beta V segments (in an earlier analysis) were productive either about 87% or about 30% of the time. The later analysis indicated that the majority of CMV-associated TCR beta chains appeared HLA-restricted. TCR beta chain V- and J-gene trimming was linked, in a later analysis, to a missense variant in DCLRE1C.

60 Vbeta and 13 Jbeta primers were used in PCR. Method: immunoSEQ multiplex PCR; TCRdb's copy keeps in-frame clones and lacks some. The top ten clones hold approximately 2.5% of a sample with about 150,000 clones, around three fifths of them seen once. This clonotype was sampled from a woman aged 40 to 50 in good health and CMV-seronegative. The sequencing sample was made of PBMCs. The chain carries TRBV30 and TRBJ2-7, with 8 bases that match TRBD1. The CDR3 DNA is TGTGCCTGGAATCGCGGACAGGGTAACGAGTGGTACTTC. Amino acids: CAWNRGQGNEWYF.